The clone carrying this T cell receptor (beta chain) was counted a few times. The antigen is unknown. The CDR3 is 8 amino acids. This record comes from a study of CD8+ T cells in alopecia areata. Regarding the study as a whole: Normal-skin resident alphabeta T cells also appear among scalp sample sequences.

Sequencing relied on a cDNA template that was reverse transcribed from extracted RNA. Sequencing used immunoSEQ multiplex PCR; TCRdb keeps in-frame clones, though not all of them. The profile shows 90,000 to 150,000 clones, around two fifths of them singletons. Lesional scalp punch biopsies and peripheral blood came from alopecia areata patients. Starting from PBMCs, sorting isolated CD4+ and CD8+ T cells. The material sequenced was CD4+ T cells sorted from blood. This TCR was recovered from a human donor with alopecia areata. This chain links TRBV21-1 with TRBJ2-4. TRBV21-1 corresponds to a pseudogene. Here the CDR3 reads CASSKNYF. As DNA, the CDR3 is TGTGCCAGCAGCAAGAACTACTTC.